This T cell receptor (beta chain) appears in the sequencing data of a study of CD8+ T cells in alopecia areata. Study conclusions and caveats: Patients shared TCRs less clearly than mice did, possibly for HLA-related reasons.

CDR3 size: 16 residues. The V segment lost 3 bases and the J segment 4 bases; nucleotides outside the gene matches: 8. The germline CDR1 and CDR2 sequences are MGHRA and YSYEKL. cDNA reverse transcribed from extracted RNA served as the sequencing template. Repertoires were generated with immunoSEQ multiplex PCR, while TCRdb's copy carries only in-frame clones and drops some. The sample lists some 160,000 clones, roughly 60% seen once, with approximately 34% in the top ten. Turning to this clone: Its cognate antigen is unknown.

The material sequenced was CD8+ T cells sorted from blood. The J gene is TRBJ2-2, the V gene TRBV4-1; 7 bases agree with TRBD2. This TCR was sampled from a human donor in good health. CDR3: CASSHLAVVGTGELFF. DNA for the CDR3: TGCGCCAGCAGCCACCTAGCGGTCGTGGGCACCGGGGAGCTGTTTTTT.